The 20 T cell receptor beta chains listed next were all sequenced from one sample in a study of T cell repertoires in cytomegalovirus infection. MiXCR, run by TCRdb on the reads, gives a single entry per CDR3 protein. Here the sample spans approximately 97,000 distinct CDR3 sequences, about 15% being singletons. The sample was PBMCs. The receptors were sampled from a human donor in good health (CMV status not recorded). Some clones in this sample may be carry-over from other donors' samples.

This clonotype was observed many times. The rearrangement uses TRBV7-2 and TRBJ1-6, with 11 positions matching TRBD1. Germline CDR1 and CDR2: SGHTA and FQGNSA. The J segment lost 6 bases and the V segment lost 4 bases, leaving 5 bases of the junction unmatched. The CDR3 has 16 residues. The CDR3 nucleotides are TGTGCCAGCAGCTCCCGGACAGGGGGCTTTAATTCACCCCTCCACTTT. Amino acid sequence: CASSSRTGGFNSPLHF.

This clonotype was picked up a small number of times. The rearrangement joins TRBV5-1 to TRBJ1-1; D is unresolved. The length of the CDR3 is 13 residues. Germline V gene sequence: CDR1 SGHRS, CDR2 YFSETQ. The V end lost 2 bases, the J end lost 0 bases, and 5 bases lay between the germline ends. As DNA, the CDR3 is TGCGCCAGCAGCTTTAAAATGAACACTGAAGCTTTCTTT. The encoded protein is CASSFKMNTEAFF.

There are many counts of this clonotype. V gene TRBV6-1 combines with J gene TRBJ2-1; 8 bases fit TRBD1. Germline CDR1 is MNHNS and CDR2 is SASEGT. The CDR3 spans 17 residues. The ends lost 1 base at V and 1 base at J; junction bases unmatched: 6. The CDR3 DNA follows: TGTGCCAGCAGTGAAGGCGTTGGGACAGGATCCTACAATGAGCAGTTCTTC. It translates to CASSEGVGTGSYNEQFF.

The chain recombines TRBV18 with TRBJ2-2; D not certain. The CDR3 contains 12 residues. Trimming stripped 3 bases from V and 4 bases from J, with 3 bases between. Germline CDR1 reads KGHSH; CDR2 reads LQKENI. The CDR3 loop is CASSPLTGELFF. DNA of the CDR3: TGTGCCAGCTCACCTCTCACCGGGGAGCTGTTTTTT.

V is TRBV9 and J is TRBJ2-7; D uncertain. The V end lost 0 bases, the J end lost 0 bases, and 13 bases lay between the germline ends. This CDR3 has 16 residues. CDR1 and CDR2 (germline): SGDLS, YYNGEE. The CDR3 DNA sequence: TGTGCCAGCAGCGTAGAAAGGAGCAGCCGCTCCTACGAGCAGTACTTC. Its translation is CASSVERSSRSYEQYF. Full variable domain (remainder filled in from reference TRBV9 and TRBJ2-7): DSGVTQTPKHLITATGQRVTLRCSPRSGDLSVYWYQQSLDQGLQFLIQYYNGEERAKGNILERFSAQQFPDLHSELNLSSLELGDSALYFCASSVERSSRSYEQYFGPGTRLTVT.

In its sample, this clonotype was seen a few times. The chain employs TRBV27 and TRBJ1-5; TRBD1 is a possible D gene (5 bases). Germline V lookup: CDR1 MNHEY, CDR2 SMNVEV (reference sequence). V lost 3 bases, J lost 7 bases, and 28 bases lay in between. The CDR3 has 19 amino acids. In DNA form, the CDR3 reads TGTGCCAGCAGTTTTGATTTACCTGGGACCCCCGTTTTTGTCCAGCCCCAGCATTTT. This encodes CASSFDLPGTPVFVQPQHF.

The chain employs TRBV15 and TRBJ1-3; D ambiguous. The V gene lost 4 bases and the J gene lost 0 bases, with 10 bases spanning the gap. Germline-derived CDR1 and CDR2 are LNHNV and YYDKDF (reference sequence). The CDR3 covers 15 residues. CDR3 residues: CATSTDYFSGNTIYF. In DNA, the CDR3 is TGTGCCACCAGCACCGATTACTTCTCTGGAAACACCATATATTTT.

In nucleotides, the CDR3 is TGTGCCAGCTCACCTGACGGGCGAAACACCGGGGAGCTGTTTTTT. It translates to CASSPDGRNTGELFF. The rearrangement joins TRBV18 to TRBJ2-2; D gene ambiguous. The germline CDR1 and CDR2 sequences are KGHSH and LQKENI. This CDR3 contains 15 residues. Trimming took 3 bases from V and 2 from J, leaving 10 bases between them. Full variable domain (rest looked up from reference TRBV18 and TRBJ2-2): NAGVMQNPRHLVRRRGQEARLRCSPMKGHSHVYWYRQLPEEGLKFMVYLQKENIIDESGMPKERFSAEFPKEGPSILRIQQVVRGDSAAYFCASSPDGRNTGELFFGEGSRLTVL.

The chain joins TRBV14 to TRBJ1-4; D possibly corresponds to TRBD1 (5 bases). Germline V CDR1 and CDR2: SGHDN, FVKESK. With 2 bases removed from V and 0 bases from J, the gap between germline ends came to 13 bases. The CDR3 is 17 residues long. The CDR3 reads CASSQIRQGTTNEKLFF. In nucleotides, the CDR3 is TGTGCCAGCAGCCAAATCCGGCAGGGAACAACTAATGAAAAACTGTTTTTT.

Turning to this clonotype: This may arise from a read error, as a much more abundant clone is one base away. The chain recombines TRBV5-1 with TRBJ2-3; either TRBD1 or TRBD2 may supply D (6 bases each). The CDR3 runs 16 residues. From germline, CDR1 is SGHRS and CDR2 YFSETQ. Trimming stripped 4 bases from V and 2 bases from J, with 17 bases between. The CDR3 coding sequence is TGCGCCAGCAGCACCAGAGGGGGGACCAACACAGATACGCAGTATTTT. Translation: CASSTRGGTNTDTQYF.

This sequence joins TRBV29-1 and TRBJ2-1; a possible D gene is TRBD2 (6 bases). This CDR3 has 16 amino acids. The V and J ends lost 8 bases and 4 bases respectively, with 24 bases between them. From germline, CDR1 is SQVTM and CDR2 ANQGSEA. The CDR3 loop reads CSSEGSGEQAYNEQFF. The DNA for the CDR3 is TGCAGCTCCGAGGGGTCGGGGGAACAGGCATACAATGAGCAGTTCTTC.

This clonotype was seen repeatedly, ten times or more. The chain combines TRBV7-2 with TRBJ2-1; D is possibly TRBD2 (6 bases). This CDR3 region has 15 residues. CDR1 and CDR2 from the germline V gene are SGHTA and FQGNSA. The ends were cut back, 5 bases at V and 0 bases at J, with 11 bases in the middle. The CDR3 sequence: CASSAMRGSYNEQFF. Here the CDR3 DNA reads TGTGCCAGCAGCGCGATGCGGGGCTCCTACAATGAGCAGTTCTTC.

Only a few counts were recorded for this clonotype. This rearrangement joins TRBV10-3 to TRBJ2-7; D gene unclear. V lost 6 bases and J 2 bases, leaving 11 bases between the germline ends. The CDR3 length is 13 residues. CDR1 and CDR2 (germline): ENHRY, SYGVKD. The CDR3 sequence: CAIRRTGPYEQYF. The CDR3 DNA reads TGTGCCATCAGGAGGACGGGCCCCTACGAGCAGTACTTC.

This clonotype appeared many times. The chain uses TRBV7-3 and TRBJ2-7; D unclear. The V gene lost 3 bases and the J gene lost 5 bases, with 5 bases spanning the gap. The CDR3 totals 11 residues. The germline V gene has CDR1 SGHTA and CDR2 FQGTGA. CDR3 in amino acids: CASSFPDEQYF. CDR3 DNA: TGTGCCAGCAGCTTTCCTGACGAGCAGTACTTC.

This clonotype was picked up many times. The V and J genes are TRBV7-6 and TRBJ1-2; 12 bases match TRBD1. With 5 bases clipped from V and 3 bases from J, the junction kept 16 bases outside the gene matches. This CDR3 has 19 residues. The germline V gene encodes CDR1 SGHVS and CDR2 FNYEAQ. The DNA of the CDR3 is TGTGCCAGCAGCCTCGATTTCGGGACAGGGGGCCATTCGGACTATGGCTACACCTTC. Amino acids: CASSLDFGTGGHSDYGYTF. The full variable domain, rest sourced from reference TRBV7-6 and TRBJ1-2, is GAGVSQSPRYKVTKRGQDVALRCDPISGHVSLYWYRQALGQGPEFLTYFNYEAQQDKSGLPNDRFSAERPEGSISTLTIQRTEQRDSAMYRCASSLDFGTGGHSDYGYTFGSGTRLTVV.

The chain uses TRBV29-1 and TRBJ2-3, with TRBD2 matching 9 bases. Germline V gene lookup returns CDR1 SQVTM and CDR2 ANQGSEA. V was clipped by 3 bases and J by 4 bases; unmatched bases: 2. The CDR3 covers 13 residues. The CDR3 region is CSVDSGGPDTQYF. The CDR3 DNA follows: TGCAGCGTTGACAGCGGGGGGCCAGATACGCAGTATTTT.

The J gene is TRBJ2-6, the V gene TRBV7-6, with D hard to call. CDR1 and CDR2 (germline): SGHVS, FNYEAQ. The CDR3 is made up of 13 amino acids. V lost 2 bases and J 4 bases, leaving 3 bases between the germline ends. CDR3: CASSLRGANVLTF. CDR3 DNA sequence: TGTGCCAGCAGCTTAAGGGGGGCCAACGTCCTGACTTTC.

The rearrangement links TRBV11-1 to TRBJ2-3, with TRBD2 identical over 8 bases. The CDR3 has 16 residues. Germline-derived CDR1 and CDR2 are SGHAT and FQDESV (reference sequence). J lost 2 bases, V lost 2 bases, and 6 bases had no gene match. The CDR3 nucleotides are TGTGCCAGCAGCTTACGAGCGGGGGCCTTCACAGATACGCAGTATTTT. Its protein product is CASSLRAGAFTDTQYF.

The rearrangement uses TRBV7-2 and TRBJ1-4; D uncertain. CDR1 SGHTA and CDR2 FQGNSA come from the germline V gene. V lost 5 bases and J lost 7, with 11 bases in between. There are 13 residues in the CDR3. CDR3 residues: CASSIEGTEKLFF. The CDR3 DNA sequence: TGTGCCAGCAGCATCGAGGGTACTGAAAAACTGTTTTTT.

This clonotype was counted a few times. The V gene is TRBV28, the J gene TRBJ1-5; D not certain. This CDR3 is built from 13 residues. CDR1 is MDHEN, CDR2 SYDVKM, per germline. V was cut by 6 bases and J by 6 bases, with 12 bases left in between. The CDR3: CASRRGNSQPQHF. CDR3 nucleotide sequence: TGTGCCAGCAGACGAGGGAATAGTCAGCCCCAGCATTTT.